The T cell receptor beta chain described here comes from a study of early T cells in non-severe SARS-CoV-2 infection. Overall study context: Sequencing used unsorted whole-blood bulk RNA, so chains lack pairing. Study results and caveats: VDJdb matching, biased toward anti-spike CD8 responses, missed private and CD4 specificities.

This clonotype came up many times. Its target is not known. Unique molecular identifier tags were affixed to discrete cDNA molecules. TCRdb passed the 5' RACE reads through MiXCR, listing each CDR3 protein once. The sample holds roughly 38,000 distinct CDR3 sequences, 4.5% to 7% seen once. This sample comprised whole blood, obtained at baseline. This sequence originates from an adult who was a healthcare worker with PCR-confirmed SARS-CoV-2 infection or an uninfected control (not recorded which).

The CDR3 protein is CASSDPVVPYEQYF. DNA for the CDR3: TGTGCCAGCAGCGACCCCGTTGTTCCCTACGAGCAGTACTTC. This chain links TRBV9 with TRBJ2-7; the D is unclear. From germline, CDR1 is SGDLS and CDR2 YYNGEE. CDR3 size: 14 residues. The V end was cut by 3 bases, the J end by 2 bases, with 12 bases between. The whole variable domain, filled in from reference TRBV9 and TRBJ2-7, reads DSGVTQTPKHLITATGQRVTLRCSPRSGDLSVYWYQQSLDQGLQFLIQYYNGEERAKGNILERFSAQQFPDLHSELNLSSLELGDSALYFCASSDPVVPYEQYFGPGTRLTVT.